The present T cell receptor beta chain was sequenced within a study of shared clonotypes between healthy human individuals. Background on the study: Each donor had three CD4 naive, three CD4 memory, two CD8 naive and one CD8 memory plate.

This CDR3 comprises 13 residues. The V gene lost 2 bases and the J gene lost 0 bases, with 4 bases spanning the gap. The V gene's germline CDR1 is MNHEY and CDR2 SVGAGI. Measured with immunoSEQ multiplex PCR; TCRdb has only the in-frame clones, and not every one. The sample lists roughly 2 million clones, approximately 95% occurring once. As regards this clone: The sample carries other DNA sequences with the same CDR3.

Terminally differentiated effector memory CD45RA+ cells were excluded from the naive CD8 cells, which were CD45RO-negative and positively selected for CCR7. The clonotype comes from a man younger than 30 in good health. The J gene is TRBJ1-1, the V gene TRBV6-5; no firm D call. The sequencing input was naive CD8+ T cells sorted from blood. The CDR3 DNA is TGTGCCAGCAGTTACGGAATGAACACTGAAGCTTTCTTT. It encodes CASSYGMNTEAFF.